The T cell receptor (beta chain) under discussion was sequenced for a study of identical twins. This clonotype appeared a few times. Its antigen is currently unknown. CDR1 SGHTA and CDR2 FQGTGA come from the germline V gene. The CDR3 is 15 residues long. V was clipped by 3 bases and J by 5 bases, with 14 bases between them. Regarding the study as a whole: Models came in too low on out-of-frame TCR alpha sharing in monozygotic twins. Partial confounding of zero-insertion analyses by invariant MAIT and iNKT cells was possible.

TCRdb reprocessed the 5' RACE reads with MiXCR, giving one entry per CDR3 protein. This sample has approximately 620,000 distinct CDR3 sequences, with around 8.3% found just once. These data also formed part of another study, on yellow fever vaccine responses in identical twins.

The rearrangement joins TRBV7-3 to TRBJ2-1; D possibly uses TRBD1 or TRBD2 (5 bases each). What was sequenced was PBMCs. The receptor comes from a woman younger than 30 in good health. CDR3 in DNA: TGTGCCAGCAGCTTTAGGGGACCCGGGGACAATGAGCAGTTCTTC. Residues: CASSFRGPGDNEQFF.